This T cell receptor beta chain was observed in a study of early T cells in non-severe SARS-CoV-2 infection. Unique molecular identifiers were attached to individual cDNA molecules. TCRdb ran MiXCR on the 5' RACE reads and lists one entry per CDR3 protein. The sample comprises around 27,000 distinct CDR3 sequences, 2.9% of which are singletons, and 0.72% rests with the top ten. The CDR3 extends over 14 amino acids. Germline-derived CDR1 and CDR2 are SNHLY and FYNNEI. The V end was cut by 5 bases, the J end by 3 bases, with 10 bases between. This clonotype was found many times. The rearrangement links TRBV2 to TRBJ2-2; D perhaps matches TRBD1 (5 bases). The sample was whole blood. This receptor was taken from an adult who was a healthcare worker with PCR-confirmed SARS-CoV-2 infection or an uninfected control (not recorded which). DNA of the CDR3: TGTGCCAGCAGTACCGACAGAGACACCGGGGAGCTGTTTTTT. It codes for CASSTDRDTGELFF.